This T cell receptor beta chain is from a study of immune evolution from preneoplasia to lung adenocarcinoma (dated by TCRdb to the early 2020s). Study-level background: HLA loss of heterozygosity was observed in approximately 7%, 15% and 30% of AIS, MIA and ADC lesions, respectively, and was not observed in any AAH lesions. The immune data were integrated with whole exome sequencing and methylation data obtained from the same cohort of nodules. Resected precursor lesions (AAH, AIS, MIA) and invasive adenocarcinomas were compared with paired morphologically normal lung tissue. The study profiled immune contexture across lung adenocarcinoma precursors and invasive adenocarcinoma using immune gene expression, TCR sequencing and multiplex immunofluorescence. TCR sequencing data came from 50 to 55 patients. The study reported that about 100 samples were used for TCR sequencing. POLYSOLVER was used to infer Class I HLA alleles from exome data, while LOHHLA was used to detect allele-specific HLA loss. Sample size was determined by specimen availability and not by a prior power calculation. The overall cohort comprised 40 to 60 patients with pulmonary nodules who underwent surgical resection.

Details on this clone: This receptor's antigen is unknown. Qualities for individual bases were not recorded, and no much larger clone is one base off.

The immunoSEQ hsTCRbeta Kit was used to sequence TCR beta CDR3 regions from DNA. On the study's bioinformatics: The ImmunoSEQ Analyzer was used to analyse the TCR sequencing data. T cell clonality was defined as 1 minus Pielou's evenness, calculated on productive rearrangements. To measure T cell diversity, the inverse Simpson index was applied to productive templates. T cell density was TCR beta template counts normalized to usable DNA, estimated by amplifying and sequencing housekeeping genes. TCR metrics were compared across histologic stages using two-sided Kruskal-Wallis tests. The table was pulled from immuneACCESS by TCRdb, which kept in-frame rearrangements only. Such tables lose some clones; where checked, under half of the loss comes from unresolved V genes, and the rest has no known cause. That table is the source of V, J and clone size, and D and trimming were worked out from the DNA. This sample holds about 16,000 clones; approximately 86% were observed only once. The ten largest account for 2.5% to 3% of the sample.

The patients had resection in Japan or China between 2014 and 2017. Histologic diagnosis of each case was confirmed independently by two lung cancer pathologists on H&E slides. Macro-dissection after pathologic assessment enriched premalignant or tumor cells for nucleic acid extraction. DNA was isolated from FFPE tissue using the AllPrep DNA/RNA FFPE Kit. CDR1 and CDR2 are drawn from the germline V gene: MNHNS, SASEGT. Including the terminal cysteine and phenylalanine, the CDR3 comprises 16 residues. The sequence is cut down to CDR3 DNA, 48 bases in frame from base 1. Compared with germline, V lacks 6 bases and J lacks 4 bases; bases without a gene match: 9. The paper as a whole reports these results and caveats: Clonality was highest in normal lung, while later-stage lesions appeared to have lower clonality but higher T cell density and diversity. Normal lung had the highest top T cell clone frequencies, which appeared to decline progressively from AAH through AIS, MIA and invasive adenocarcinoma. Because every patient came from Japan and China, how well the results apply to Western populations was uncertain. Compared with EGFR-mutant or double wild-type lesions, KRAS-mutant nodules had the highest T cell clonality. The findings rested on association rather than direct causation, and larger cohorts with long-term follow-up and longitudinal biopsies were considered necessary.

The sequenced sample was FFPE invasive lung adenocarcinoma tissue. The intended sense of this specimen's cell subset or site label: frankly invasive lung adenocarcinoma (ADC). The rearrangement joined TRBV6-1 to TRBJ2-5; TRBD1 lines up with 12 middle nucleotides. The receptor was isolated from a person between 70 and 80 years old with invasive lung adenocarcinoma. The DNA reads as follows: TGTGCCAGCAGGGAACCGGGACAGGGGGCTGGAGAGACCCAGTACTTC. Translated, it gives CASREPGQGAGETQYF.